This T cell receptor beta chain is from a study of Ad26.COV2.S vaccination and SARS-CoV-2 variants. Study in general: The authors gave Ad26.COV2.S intramuscularly, either once or twice 56 days apart.

This clone was picked up one time. Sequencing was performed with immunoSEQ multiplex PCR; in TCRdb, only in-frame clones are kept and a portion is missing. The sample has hundreds of thousands of clones, approximately 88% seen once; the top ten hold about 1.5%. Documented treatment: roughly 18 received Ad26.COV2.S at low or high dose, single or two shots; 5 received placebo; per-sample allocation not given. Sampling was performed 63 days after the first vaccine or placebo injection. The vaccine delivered Wuhan-strain SARS-CoV-2 spike through an Ad26 vector. Per the germline V gene, CDR1 is SGDLS and CDR2 is YYNGEE. The CDR3 length is 15 residues. V was pared by 4 bases and J by 0 bases, with 13 bases between.

The rearrangement joins TRBV9 to TRBJ1-1; D is possibly TRBD1 (5 bases). The TCR sequence derives from a person between 18 and 60 years old who received the Ad26.COV2.S COVID-19 vaccine or a placebo. The sequenced sample was peripheral blood, obtained in a trial of Ad26.COV2.S vaccine versus placebo. The chain's CDR3 is CASSPPGRVNTEAFF. In nucleotides, the CDR3 is TGTGCCAGCAGCCCCCCGGGACGGGTGAACACTGAAGCTTTCTTT.